There are a few counts of the clone carrying this T cell receptor beta chain. What it binds is not known. One entry per CDR3 protein, called by TCRdb with MiXCR from the reads. The sample includes 650,000 to 850,000 distinct CDR3 sequences, about 29% of them seen just once. The CDR3 extends over 15 amino acids. Looked up from germline, CDR1 is ENHRY and CDR2 is SYGVKD. Trimming took 0 bases from V and 2 from J; bases not matched to a gene: 1. These data originate in a study of T cell repertoires in cytomegalovirus infection. Across the study: CMV epitopes in the study were HLA-C-restricted (recently identified) and HLA-B-restricted (well studied). It can be stated that public TCR beta signatures indicated CMV infection as well as a matching HLA type. General study points: HLA-C-restricted TCR beta clonotypes specific for CMV led the ex vivo response. Adding up the frequency of public TCR beta families identified people who carried CMV plus the relevant HLA.

This TCR was recovered from a human donor in good health (CMV status not recorded). Some clones in this sample may be carry-over from other donors' samples. The V call is TRBV10-3, the J call TRBJ2-1; 7 bases map to TRBD1. This material consisted of cultured CD8+ T cells from PBMCs, taken from culture after CMV antigen stimulation. This chain's CDR3 is CAISESGGPYNEQFF. As DNA, the CDR3 is TGTGCCATCAGTGAGTCAGGGGGCCCCTACAATGAGCAGTTCTTC.